This record concerns one T cell receptor (beta chain) sequence. This specimen belongs to a study of T cell clones after liver transplantation. Sequenced by immunoSEQ multiplex PCR; TCRdb stores in-frame clones only, minus some. This table has some 9,000 clones, over 75% appearing once. CDR1 and CDR2 (germline): MGHDK, SYGVNS. Between the trimmed V and J ends, which lost 3 bases and 7 bases, there was a span of 12 bases. CDR3 length: 13 residues. This chain links TRBV25-1 with TRBJ1-2, with D possibly TRBD1 on 5 matching bases. The sample consisted of CD8+ T cells from blood, taken before liver transplant. The sequence came from a human donor who received a liver transplant. The CDR3 loop reads CASSDQGVSGYTF. CDR3 nucleotide sequence: TGTGCCAGCAGTGATCAAGGGGTTAGTGGCTACACCTTC.